A single sample is the source of the 4 T cell receptor beta chains below, sequenced in a study of graft-versus-host responses after intestinal transplantation. Their recognized antigens are unknown. Some clones are missing from TCRdb's copy, which holds only in-frame ones; the method was immunoSEQ multiplex PCR. Of 80,000 to 95,000 clones listed, around 90% were seen once; the top ten hold roughly 0.3%. This material consisted of unstimulated CD4+ T cells sorted from spleen or lymph node cells, taken before transplant. These receptors were collected from a human donor who was the organ donor for an intestinal transplant.

Concerning this clone: A junction boundary mismatches the germline segment, possibly from a read error. The rearrangement uses TRBV6-4 and TRBJ1-5, with D maybe TRBD1 (6 bases). This CDR3 contains 16 residues. Germline-derived CDR1 and CDR2 are MRHNA and SNTAGT. CDR3 coding DNA: TGTGCCAGCACTAATCACGAACAGGGATCAAATCGGCCCCAGCATTTT. Translating it yields CASTNHEQGSNRPQHF.

The rearrangement links TRBV5-1 to TRBJ2-1, with 13 bases matching TRBD2. From germline, CDR1 is SGHRS and CDR2 YFSETQ. Losses at the gene ends were 2 bases for V and 4 bases for J; bases not matched to a gene: 3. This CDR3 spans 16 amino acids. The CDR3 loop reads CASSFQLAGGYNEQFF. CDR3 nucleotide sequence: TGCGCCAGCAGCTTCCAACTAGCGGGGGGGTACAATGAGCAGTTCTTC.

The chain uses TRBV9 and TRBJ1-2; no clear D gene. Trimming cost V 0 bases and J 8 bases, with 11 bases left between them. Per germline, CDR1 SGDLS and CDR2 YYNGEE. This CDR3 region has 13 residues. For the CDR3, the DNA is TGTGCCAGCAGCGTAGGCATGCGGTGGGGCTACACCTTC. Its translation is CASSVGMRWGYTF.

The count of this clone is one. The chain links TRBV9 to TRBJ2-1; 8 nucleotides align to TRBD2. The CDR3 is 14 amino acids. Germline V gives CDR1 SGDLS, CDR2 YYNGEE. Germline trimming cut 3 bases from V and 9 bases from J; bases unmatched to any gene: 8. The CDR3 DNA sequence: TGTGCCAGCAGCGCCGAACTAGCGGTCTTTGAGCAGTTCTTC. This gives the protein CASSAELAVFEQFF.